The clone carrying this TCR beta chain has just a few counts. What it binds is not known. This entry belongs to a study of CD8 T cells in ankylosing spondylitis. General study findings and limits: Fewer than ten highly homologous variants made up a TCR beta motif that seemed to typify ankylosing spondylitis blood. The authors reported significant enrichment of disease-linked clones in matched ankylosing spondylitis synovial fluid. Those disease-linked clones were CD8+; they were also relatively rare in peripheral blood.

Germline V gives CDR1 SGHDT, CDR2 YYEEEE. The CDR3 loop spans 14 amino acids. Trimming removed 3 bases from V and 10 bases from J, with 17 bases in between. Making the TCR beta libraries involved quantitative 5'-RACE with molecular barcodes. Each CDR3 protein is one row after TCRdb ran MiXCR on the 5' RACE reads. The sample lists under 150,000 distinct CDR3 sequences, about 8% occurring once. The sample was synovial fluid, either unsorted or a sorted T cell fraction (not recorded which). This clonotype was obtained from a male donor with ankylosing spondylitis. V is TRBV5-6 and J is TRBJ2-1, with D tentatively TRBD1 (5 bases). CDR3 coding DNA: TGTGCCAGCAGCTCGGTCCCCCAGGGTCGGGAGCAGTTCTTC. Translation gives CASSSVPQGREQFF.